These 12 T cell receptor beta chains were all obtained from the same sample, sequenced in a study of CD8 T cells in ankylosing spondylitis. TCRdb recomputed calls from the 5' RACE reads with MiXCR, one row per CDR3 protein. Of around 130,000 distinct CDR3 sequences listed, around 7% were seen once; the top ten hold 12%. Sequenced material: blood, either unsorted or a sorted T cell fraction (not recorded which). The receptors shown here come from a male donor with ankylosing spondylitis or in good health (not recorded which).

This clonotype was seen ten or more times. J is TRBJ2-3 and V is TRBV5-5; TRBD1 matches at 10 bases. Per the germline V gene, CDR1 is SGHKS and CDR2 is YYEKEE (reference sequence). Trimming removed 6 bases from V and 2 bases from J; junction bases left unmatched: 9. The CDR3 length is 16 residues. The CDR3 DNA reads as TGTGCCAGCACTTTGGTTGGGACAGGGGACACAGATACGCAGTATTTT. Its translation is CASTLVGTGDTDTQYF.

In its sample, this clonotype was seen many times. The J gene is TRBJ2-5, the V gene TRBV11-2; 12 positions agree with TRBD2. The CDR3 covers 16 residues. V was pared by 6 bases and J by 4 bases, with 9 bases of the junction left unmatched. Germline V gene sequence: CDR1 SGHAT, CDR2 FQNNGV. CDR3 DNA: TGTGCCAGCAGTTTAAACCCGGGACTAGCGGGAGAGACCCAGTACTTC. As protein: CASSLNPGLAGETQYF. Full variable domain (missing parts from reference TRBV11-2 and TRBJ2-5): EAGVAQSPRYKIIEKRQSVAFWCNPISGHATLYWYQQILGQGPKLLIQFQNNGVVDDSQLPKDRFSAERLKGVDSTLKIQPAKLEDSAVYLCASSLNPGLAGETQYFGPGTRLLVL.

Many counts were recorded for this clonotype. The V gene is TRBV7-3, the J gene TRBJ2-2; D call uncertain. The CDR3 is 15 residues long. Germline V gene sequence: CDR1 SGHTA, CDR2 FQGTGA. Trimming took off 5 bases at V and 0 bases at J, with 10 bases between the two ends. In DNA, the CDR3 is TGTGCCAGCAGCCGGACCTTTACGAACACCGGGGAGCTGTTTTTT. Translation gives CASSRTFTNTGELFF.

This clonotype was observed at least ten times. This rearrangement joins TRBV30 to TRBJ1-2, with 8 bases aligning to TRBD1. The CDR3 covers 13 residues. J gave up 2 bases and V 7 bases, and 6 bases lay outside the gene matches. Germline loops: CDR1 GTSNPN, CDR2 SVGIG (reference sequence). The CDR3 DNA reads TGTGCCTCGGACAGGGACGGGAACTATGGCTACACCTTC. It yields the protein CASDRDGNYGYTF.

This chain uses TRBV6-5 with TRBJ1-5; D might be TRBD1 (5 bases). Deletions cut 4 bases from V and 3 bases from J, with 13 bases between. Germline V gene lookup returns CDR1 MNHEY and CDR2 SVGAGI. The CDR3 extends over 15 amino acids. Here the CDR3 DNA reads TGTGCCAGCAGTTTAGCCTGGGGGAACAATCAGCCCCAGCATTTT. It is translated as CASSLAWGNNQPQHF.

This clonotype was observed at least ten times. This chain uses TRBV30 with TRBJ1-1; D is ambiguous. V gave up 3 bases and J gave up 3 bases, with 5 bases separating them. The CDR3 contains 11 residues. Germline assignment: CDR1 GTSNPN and CDR2 SVGIG (reference sequence). The CDR3 protein is CAWREHTEAFF. The CDR3 DNA reads as TGTGCCTGGAGGGAGCACACTGAAGCTTTCTTT.

This clonotype was counted at least ten times. The chain joins TRBV10-3 to TRBJ1-3; D remains ambiguous. V was trimmed by 3 bases and J by 1 base, leaving 10 bases between them. The V gene's germline CDR1 is ENHRY and CDR2 SYGVKD. The CDR3 runs to 15 residues. CDR3 nucleotide sequence: TGTGCCATCAGTGAAACCCAATCGTCTGGAAACACCATATATTTT. Its protein is CAISETQSSGNTIYF.

This rearrangement joins TRBV18 to TRBJ1-2; 7 positions agree with TRBD1. This CDR3 has 14 residues. Germline CDR1 and CDR2: KGHSH and LQKENI. Germline trimming cut 6 bases from V and 5 bases from J; bases unmatched to any gene: 9. CDR3 residues: CASSSRQGEYGYTF. The CDR3, as DNA: TGTGCCAGCTCTTCGCGGCAGGGGGAGTATGGCTACACCTTC.

As for this clonotype: A single base separates this from a much larger clone, so it may be a read error. The chain has TRBV7-2 and TRBJ2-7; no clear D. Deletions cut 5 bases from V and 9 bases from J, with 11 bases between. From germline, CDR1 is SGHTA and CDR2 FQGNSA. The CDR3 contains 11 residues. The CDR3 protein is CASSPRDVQYF. The CDR3 nucleotides read TGTGCCAGCAGCCCCCGAGATGTGCAGTACTTC.

This clonotype was detected ten times or more. The V gene is TRBV18, the J gene TRBJ2-1, with D hard to call. The germline V gene encodes CDR1 KGHSH and CDR2 LQKENI. Trimming removed 1 base from V and 14 bases from J, with 27 bases in between. This CDR3 has 17 residues. As DNA, the CDR3 is TGTGCCAGCTCACCACTTCCCCCCCGACTGCAGAGAAATACAGAGTTCTTC. It is translated as CASSPLPPRLQRNTEFF. The whole variable domain, filled in from reference TRBV18 and TRBJ2-1, reads NAGVMQNPRHLVRRRGQEARLRCSPMKGHSHVYWYRQLPEEGLKFMVYLQKENIIDESGMPKERFSAEFPKEGPSILRIQQVVRGDSAAYFCASSPLPPRLQRNTEFFGPGTRLTVL.

This clonotype has a count of ten or more. The chain links TRBV27 to TRBJ2-7, with 11 bases fitting TRBD2. The J segment lost 4 bases and the V segment lost 5 bases, leaving 16 bases of the junction unmatched. The CDR3 is made up of 18 amino acids. Per germline, CDR1 MNHEY and CDR2 SMNVEV (reference sequence). The CDR3 nucleotides are TGTGCCAGCAGTCCCCAGTTAATAGCGGGAGGGGAGATGTACGAGCAGTACTTC. Its translation: CASSPQLIAGGEMYEQYF.

This clonotype was counted ten times or more. V is TRBV28 and J is TRBJ1-1; TRBD1 might be the D (5 bases). CDR1 is MDHEN and CDR2 is SYDVKM in the germline V gene. The V end lost 7 bases, the J end lost 0 bases, and 18 bases lay between the germline ends. This CDR3 has 16 amino acids. CDR3 region: CASTVVGAFMNTEAFF. The CDR3 DNA reads TGTGCCAGCACCGTCGTAGGGGCCTTCATGAACACTGAAGCTTTCTTT.